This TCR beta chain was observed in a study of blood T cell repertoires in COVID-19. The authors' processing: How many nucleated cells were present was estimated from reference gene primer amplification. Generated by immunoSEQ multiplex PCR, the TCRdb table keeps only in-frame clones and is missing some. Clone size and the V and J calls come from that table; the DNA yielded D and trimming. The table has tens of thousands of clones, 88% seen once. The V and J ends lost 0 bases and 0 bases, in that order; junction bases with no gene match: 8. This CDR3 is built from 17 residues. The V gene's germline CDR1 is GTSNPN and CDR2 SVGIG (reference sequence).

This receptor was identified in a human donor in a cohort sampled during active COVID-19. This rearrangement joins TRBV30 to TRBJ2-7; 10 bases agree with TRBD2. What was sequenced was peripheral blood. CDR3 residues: CAWSVLFGTSVSYEQYF. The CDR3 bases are TGTGCCTGGAGTGTACTATTTGGGACTAGCGTCTCCTACGAGCAGTACTTC.